The 13 T cell receptor beta chains below all came from one sample that was sequenced in a study of blood T cell repertoires in COVID-19. Clones were sequenced by immunoSEQ multiplex PCR, and TCRdb holds only the in-frame ones, with some missing. The sample has about 280,000 clones, nearly 90% seen once. The sample taken for sequencing was PBMCs or T cells enriched from blood (not recorded which). All receptors derive from a woman between 25 and 40 years old who had recovered from COVID-19.

This clone has more than one count but fewer than ten. The chain couples TRBV7-8 to TRBJ2-1; D gene uncertain. The CDR3 covers 16 residues. Germline CDR1 reads SGHVS; CDR2 reads FQNEAQ. The V end was cut by 5 bases, the J end by 5 bases, with 19 bases between. The CDR3 loop reads CASSLLLTLLDNEQFF. The DNA of the CDR3 is TGTGCCAGCAGCCTCCTGTTGACTCTTTTGGACAATGAGCAGTTCTTC.

This chain links TRBV19 with TRBJ1-1, with 9 bases lining up with TRBD1. V dropped 5 bases and J dropped 5; count of bases not matched to a gene: 12. The CDR3 has 16 amino acids. Germline CDR1 LNHDA, CDR2 SQIVND (reference sequence). CDR3 coding DNA: TGTGCCAGTAGTTCCAGCCGAGGGACAGGGATTACTGAAGCTTTCTTT. The encoded protein is CASSSSRGTGITEAFF.

The CDR3 loop reads CASSQEPTSGQYF. Written as DNA, the CDR3 is TGTGCCAGCAGCCAAGAACCGACTAGCGGGCAGTATTTT. The chain employs TRBV4-2 and TRBJ2-3; 9 bases match TRBD2. Germline V gene data show CDR1 as LGHNA and CDR2 as YNFKEQ. The trim removed 0 bases at V and 11 bases at J, leaving 3 bases unmatched. The CDR3 loop spans 13 amino acids.

This clone was detected only once. CDR3 region: CASSTGQGIGTYEQYF. In DNA form, the CDR3 reads TGTGCCAGCAGCACGGGACAGGGGATCGGGACCTACGAGCAGTACTTC. The chain is built from TRBV9 and TRBJ2-7; 10 bases match TRBD1. The CDR3 extends over 16 amino acids. The germline V gene has CDR1 SGDLS and CDR2 YYNGEE. V lost 4 bases, J lost 2 bases, and 9 bases stayed unmatched. Full variable domain (missing parts from reference TRBV9 and TRBJ2-7): DSGVTQTPKHLITATGQRVTLRCSPRSGDLSVYWYQQSLDQGLQFLIQYYNGEERAKGNILERFSAQQFPDLHSELNLSSLELGDSALYFCASSTGQGIGTYEQYFGPGTRLTVT.

V is TRBV6-2 or TRBV6-3 and J is TRBJ1-1; no clear D gene. Germline V gene sequence: CDR1 MNHEY, CDR2 SVGEGT. V lost 2 bases to trimming and J lost 4 bases, with 5 bases between them. There are 12 residues in the CDR3. CDR3 sequence reads: CASSYAVTEAFF. CDR3 bases: TGTGCCAGCAGTTACGCAGTCACTGAAGCTTTCTTT.

The chain has TRBV27 and TRBJ2-3; TRBD2 aligns across 10 bases. CDR3 length: 15 residues. From germline, CDR1 is MNHEY and CDR2 SMNVEV (reference sequence). V shed 3 bases, J shed 6 bases, and the junction held 6 bases outside the gene matches. CDR3 sequence (DNA): TGTGCCAGCAGTTTCCCGGGACTAGCGAAGGATACGCAGTATTTT. Translation: CASSFPGLAKDTQYF.

This clone was seen only once. The chain uses TRBV5-1 and TRBJ2-2, with D tentatively TRBD1 (6 bases). CDR3 length: 12 residues. The V end lost 4 bases, the J end lost 6 bases, and 7 bases lay between the germline ends. Germline assignment: CDR1 SGHRS and CDR2 YFSETQ. The CDR3 loop is CASSKGAGELFF. In DNA form, the CDR3 reads TGCGCCAGCAGCAAGGGGGCCGGGGAGCTGTTTTTT.

This clone was seen more than once but under ten times. V gene TRBV4-3 combines with J gene TRBJ1-4; D remains ambiguous. The V and J ends lost 5 bases and 7 bases respectively, with 11 bases between them. This CDR3 region has 13 residues. Germline loops: CDR1 LGHNA, CDR2 YSLEER. The CDR3 nucleotides are TGCGCCAGCAGCACCCGGGAGGGTGAAAAACTGTTTTTT. Its translation: CASSTREGEKLFF.

The V call is TRBV10-3, the J call TRBJ2-1, with TRBD2 as a possible D gene (6 bases). The germline V and J ends were trimmed by 6 bases and 3 bases, with 15 bases remaining between them. From germline, CDR1 is ENHRY and CDR2 SYGVKD. The CDR3 totals 15 residues. The CDR3 spells CAIRAAGIFYNEQFF. The CDR3 DNA is TGTGCCATCAGGGCCGCGGGGATATTCTACAATGAGCAGTTCTTC.

V usage is TRBV27 and J usage is TRBJ1-5; the match to TRBD1 covers 9 bases. Unmatched junction bases numbered 18, after V lost 4 bases and J lost 5 bases. CDR3 size: 19 residues. In germline, CDR1 is MNHEY, CDR2 SMNVEV (reference sequence). The CDR3 spells CASSSLGTGMLFGDQPQHF. The CDR3 DNA sequence: TGTGCCAGCAGTTCCCTGGGGACAGGGATGTTATTTGGCGATCAGCCCCAGCATTTT.

The DNA of the CDR3 is TGTGCCAGCAGTTACTCTGGCCGCGGGAGCAATCAGCCCCAGCATTTT. It specifies CASSYSGRGSNQPQHF. The V call is TRBV6-5, the J call TRBJ1-5; D call uncertain. CDR1 is MNHEY, CDR2 SVGAGI, per germline. Trimming took 0 bases from V and 1 from J, leaving 10 bases between them. The CDR3 consists of 16 residues.

The V call is TRBV18, the J call TRBJ2-5; D is undetermined. Germline loops: CDR1 KGHSH, CDR2 LQKENI. V lost 1 base and J 4 bases, leaving 7 bases between the germline ends. There are 13 residues in the CDR3. In nucleotides, the CDR3 is TGTGCCAGCTCACCACTCCGAGGAGAGACCCAGTACTTC. The encoded protein is CASSPLRGETQYF.

This chain connects TRBV7-2 to TRBJ2-5, with 7 positions matching TRBD2. The junction had 2 bases not matched to a gene; V was cut back by 1 base and J by 3 bases. CDR1 and CDR2 from the germline V gene are SGHTA and FQGNSA. CDR3 size: 14 residues. Here the CDR3 reads CASSLGLAEETQYF. Written as DNA, the CDR3 is TGTGCCAGCAGCTTAGGCCTAGCGGAAGAGACCCAGTACTTC.